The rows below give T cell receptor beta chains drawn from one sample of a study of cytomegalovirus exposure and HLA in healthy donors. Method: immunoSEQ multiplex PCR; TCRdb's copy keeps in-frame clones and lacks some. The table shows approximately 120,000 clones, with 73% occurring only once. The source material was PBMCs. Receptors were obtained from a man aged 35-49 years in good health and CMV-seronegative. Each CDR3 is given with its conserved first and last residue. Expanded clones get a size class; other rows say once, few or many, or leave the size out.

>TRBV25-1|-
CASSSMTGKNPYEQYF
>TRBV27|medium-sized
CASSFSQGGVEAFF
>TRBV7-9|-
CASSLETANYGYTF
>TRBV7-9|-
CASSFSPFGGVNTEAFF
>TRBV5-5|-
CASSWSLRDDEQYF
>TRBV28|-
CASSYGTMETQYF
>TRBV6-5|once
CASSGRTDGYTF
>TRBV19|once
CASSIGQGYTF
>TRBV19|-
CASRRAGNTYEQYF
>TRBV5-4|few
CASSAIRGNTEAFF
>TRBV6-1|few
CASSAAGGGYGYTF
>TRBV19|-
CASSVGGSGNTIYF
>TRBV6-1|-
CASGTGSNTEAFF
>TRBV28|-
CASSLWTGRDTEAFF
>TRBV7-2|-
CASRWISGGKETQYF
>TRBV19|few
CASSRLAGGKETQYF
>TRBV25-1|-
CASSEQGNEQFF